The present entry profiles one T cell receptor beta chain with its context. Its antigen is currently unknown. The data stem from a study of PD-1 blockade in classical Hodgkin lymphoma. Study context: Patients received nivolumab 3 mg/kg intravenously every 2 weeks. Study conclusions and caveats: Newly diagnosed patients had diversity similar to the baseline diversity of complete responders. Newly diagnosed patients were said to have less baseline TCR diversity than healthy donors did.

Sequencing was performed with immunoSEQ multiplex PCR; in TCRdb, only in-frame clones are kept and a portion is missing. The repertoire has 20,000 to 25,000 clones, about 83% of them found once; the top ten carry about 8%. Each patient experienced a relapse that followed autologous stem cell transplantation, and brentuximab vedotin exposure varied. Best response was recorded as complete response, partial response or progressive disease. The CDR3 loop spans 11 amino acids. V shed 0 bases and J shed 4 bases, with 1 base lying between them. Per germline, CDR1 SGHDT and CDR2 YYEEEE. The chain has TRBV5-6 and TRBJ2-5; the D is unclear. The sequences come from peripheral blood mononuclear cells (PBMCs), collected before the second cycle of nivolumab. The source is a human donor with classical Hodgkin lymphoma. The CDR3 loop is CASSLVETQYF. The CDR3 DNA sequence: TGTGCCAGCAGCTTGGTAGAGACCCAGTACTTC.